The T cell receptor (beta chain) under discussion was sequenced for a study of regulatory T cells in long-lasting Graves disease. This clonotype was detected a few times. The antigen is undetermined. Overall study results and limits: There were preferences for TRBV28, TRBJ1-2 and TRBJ2-5 in persistent disease.

The time point is: newly diagnosed GD, antithyroid drugs for less than 3 months. After RNA was extracted from PBMCs, the TCR library was made from it. In germline, CDR1 is SGHRS, CDR2 YFSETQ. The CDR3 consists of 14 residues. V lost 3 bases and J lost 9; bases outside the gene matches: 5. HTBI primers from iRepertoire and Arm-PCR of CDR3 regions yielded the TCR beta libraries. TCRdb reanalysed the multiplex PCR reads using MiXCR and keeps one entry per CDR3 protein. The sample contains more than 300,000 distinct CDR3 sequences, roughly 12% of which appear only once. This sample also belongs to another study, concerning T cells in Graves' hyperthyroidism and ophthalmopathy. That paper states: Patients aged 18 to 65 had newly diagnosed hyperthyroidism that had lasted under 2 months.

This chain connects TRBV5-1 to TRBJ1-3; the match to TRBD1 covers 11 bases. The clonotype was recovered from a woman between 18 and 30 years old with Graves disease. The starting material was peripheral blood mononuclear cells (PBMCs), obtained at new diagnosis, from a patient treated with antithyroid drugs. This CDR3 reads CASSSGQGASTIYF. The DNA of the CDR3 is TGCGCCAGCAGCTCAGGACAGGGGGCAAGCACCATATATTTT. Using reference TRBV5-1 and TRBJ1-3 for the parts outside the CDR3, the full variable domain is KAGVTQTPRYLIKTRGQQVTLSCSPISGHRSVSWYQQTPGQGLQFLFEYFSETQRNKGNFPGRFSGRQFSNSRSEMNVSTLELGDSALYLCASSSGQGASTIYFGEGSWLTVV.